This T cell receptor (beta chain) was obtained from a study of blood T cell repertoires in COVID-19 (dated by TCRdb to 2018 to 2021). For context, the study as a whole: Samples from collaborators originated in the United States, Italy and Spain and spanned both the acute and convalescent phases of COVID-19. The material from the prospective study consisted of cDNA or gDNA derived from T cells, B-cell-depleted T cells, or PBMCs. The dataset comprised deeply sampled blood TCRbeta repertoires from subjects exposed to, actively infected with, or recovered from COVID-19. The repertoires were made available in a free public database intended to serve as a resource for research on the immune response to SARS-CoV-2. Samples were obtained from the ongoing ImmuneRACE study (first 160 participants) and from 1,200 or so subjects provided by 6 global collaborators. Nearly every sample came with metadata listing a de-identified subject ID, COVID-19 status, age in years and sex. Where HLA class I and class II types were available, the types were taken from metadata supplied by the sample provider, not from assay-based typing. The paper's findings and limits, for the study overall: The quantity of clinical and demographic metadata differed by source and by participant and was supplied without curation.

The immunoSEQ Assay, a bias-controlled multiplex PCR, was used to amplify TCRbeta CDR3 regions from genomic DNA. Concerning the study's data processing: Within the assay, amplification of reference gene primers was used to estimate how many nucleated cells each sample contained. To quantify the absolute abundance of each unique TCRbeta CDR3 rearrangement, sequence reads were collapsed and filtered. For each sample, productive Simpson clonality was calculated by taking the square root of Simpson's diversity index across productive rearrangements. In its TCRdb copy, this immuneACCESS table keeps in-frame sequences only and misses some clones. Where compared with another copy, unresolved V genes explain less than half of these, and the others have no known cause. V, J and clone size are those of that table, while D and trimming were read from the DNA. This sample is represented by around 280,000 clones; approximately 89% of them were singletons. The top ten hold 11% of the sample.

At one collaborating source in Seattle, patients were enrolled during active infection and were followed longitudinally through the course of disease. Whole blood was collected in K2EDTA tubes by collaborating institutions according to the institutions' own protocols. Collaborator samples were shipped for TCRbeta analysis as frozen whole blood, isolated PBMCs, or DNA extracted from either sample type. Of note for this clone: The antigen it binds to is not known. The junction does not match germline at one end; this may be a read error.

Source material: peripheral blood. The receptor was derived from a woman in her 30s with COVID-19, enrolled during active disease.

The DNA is TGTGCCAGCAGTCGAAGGGTAGCGGTCATAACACCGTACCACTTC. Its coded protein is CASSRRVAVITPYHF. The rearrangement combines TRBV6-5 with TRBJ2-5; TRBD2 is possibly the D segment (6 matching bases). The CDR3 contains 15 residues, cysteine and phenylalanine counted. Only the CDR3 region is kept as DNA, spanning 45 bases read in frame from base 1. CDR1 and CDR2, looked up from the germline V gene, are MNHEY and SVGAGI.